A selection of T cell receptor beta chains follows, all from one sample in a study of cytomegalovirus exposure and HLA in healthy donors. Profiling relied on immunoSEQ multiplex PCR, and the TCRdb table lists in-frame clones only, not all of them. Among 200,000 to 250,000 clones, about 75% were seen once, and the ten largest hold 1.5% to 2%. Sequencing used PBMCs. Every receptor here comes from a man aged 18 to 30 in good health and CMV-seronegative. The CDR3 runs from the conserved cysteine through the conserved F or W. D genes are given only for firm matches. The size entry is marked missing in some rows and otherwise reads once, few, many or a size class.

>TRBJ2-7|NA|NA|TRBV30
CAWSSGFYEQYF
TGTGCCTGGAGCTCCGGGTTCTACGAGCAGTACTTC
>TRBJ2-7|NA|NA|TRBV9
CASSVGEAYEQYF
TGTGCCAGCAGCGTAGGCGAGGCCTACGAGCAGTACTTC
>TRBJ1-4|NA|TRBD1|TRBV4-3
CASSLRTGTGGEKLFF
TGCGCCAGCAGCCTTCGCACCGGGACAGGGGGTGAAAAACTGTTTTTT
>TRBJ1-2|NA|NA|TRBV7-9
CASSAGSVRGYTF
TGTGCCAGCAGTGCCGGGAGCGTCCGGGGCTACACCTTC
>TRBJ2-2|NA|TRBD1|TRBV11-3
CASSLAGTGNTGELFF
TGTGCCAGCAGCTTAGCCGGGACAGGGAACACCGGGGAGCTGTTTTTT
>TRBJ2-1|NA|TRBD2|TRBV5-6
CASSLPGGGVLNQFF
TGTGCCAGCAGCTTGCCGGGCGGGGGGGTCCTAAATCAGTTCTTC
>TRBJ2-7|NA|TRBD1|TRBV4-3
CASSLRQGVAYEQYF
TGCGCCAGCAGCCTCAGACAGGGGGTTGCCTACGAGCAGTACTTC
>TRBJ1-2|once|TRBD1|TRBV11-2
CASSLGGQGGYTF
TGTGCCAGCAGCTTAGGAGGACAGGGAGGCTACACCTTC
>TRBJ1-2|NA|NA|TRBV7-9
CASSSQGGNYGYTF
TGTGCCAGCAGCTCTCAGGGAGGGAACTATGGCTACACCTTC
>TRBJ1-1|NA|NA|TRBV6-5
CASSYWEGGTEAFF
TGTGCCAGCAGTTACTGGGAGGGCGGGACTGAAGCTTTCTTT
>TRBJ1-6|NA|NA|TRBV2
CASSPNPGTNNSPLHF
TGTGCCAGCAGCCCCAACCCCGGGACAAATAATTCACCCCTCCACTTT
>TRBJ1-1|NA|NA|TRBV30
CAWRRQTNTEAFF
TGTGCCTGGAGACGACAGACGAACACTGAAGCTTTCTTT
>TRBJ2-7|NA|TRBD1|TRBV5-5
CASSLKGQGAQLYEQYF
TGTGCCAGCAGCTTGAAGGGACAGGGGGCTCAGCTCTACGAGCAGTACTTC
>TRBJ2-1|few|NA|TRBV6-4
CASSDGNRYNEQFF
TGTGCCAGCAGTGACGGTAATAGATACAATGAGCAGTTCTTC
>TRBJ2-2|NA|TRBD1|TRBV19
CASSIPAGRGRPGELFF
TGTGCCAGTAGTATTCCGGCGGGCAGGGGGCGGCCCGGGGAGCTGTTTTTT
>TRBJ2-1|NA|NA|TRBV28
CASSVWGVGYNEQFF
TGTGCCAGCAGTGTCTGGGGGGTAGGCTACAATGAGCAGTTCTTC
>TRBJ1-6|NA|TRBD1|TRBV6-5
CASRATGLGSPLHF
TGTGCCAGCAGGGCGACAGGGTTAGGTTCACCCCTCCACTTT
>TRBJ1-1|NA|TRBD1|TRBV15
CATSVDRGRMAEAFF
TGTGCCACCAGCGTGGACAGGGGGCGTATGGCTGAAGCTTTCTTT
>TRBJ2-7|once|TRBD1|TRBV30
CAWSVPGQGDSYEQYF
TGTGCCTGGAGTGTTCCTGGACAGGGGGATTCCTACGAGCAGTACTTC
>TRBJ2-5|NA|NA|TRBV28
CASSPSVQETQYF
TGTGCCAGCAGTCCATCGGTGCAAGAGACCCAGTACTTC
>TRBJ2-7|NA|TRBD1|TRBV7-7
CASSLARGSGEQYF
TGTGCTAGCAGCTTAGCCAGGGGGAGCGGCGAGCAGTACTTC
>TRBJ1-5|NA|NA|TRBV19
CASSIGGNQPQHF
TGTGCCAGTAGTATCGGTGGCAATCAGCCCCAGCATTTT
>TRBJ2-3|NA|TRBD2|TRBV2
CASSAVAGEASTDTQYF
TGTGCCAGCAGTGCCGTAGCGGGAGAGGCTAGCACAGATACGCAGTATTTT
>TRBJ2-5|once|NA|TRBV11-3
CASSLGGTPQETQYF
TGTGCCAGCAGCTTAGGGGGGACACCTCAAGAGACCCAGTACTTC